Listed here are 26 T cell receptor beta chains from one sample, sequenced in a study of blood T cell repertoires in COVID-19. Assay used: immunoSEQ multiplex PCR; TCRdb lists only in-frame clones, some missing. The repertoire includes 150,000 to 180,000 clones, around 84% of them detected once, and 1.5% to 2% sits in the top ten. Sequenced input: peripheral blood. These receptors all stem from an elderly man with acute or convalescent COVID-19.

CDR3 sequence (DNA): TGTGCCATCAGTGACTCCACAGCTACTAATGAAAAACTGTTTTTT. Encoded protein: CAISDSTATNEKLFF. This chain joins TRBV10-3 and TRBJ1-4, with no clear D. V shed 3 bases and J shed 2 bases, with 10 bases lying between them. The germline V gene has CDR1 ENHRY and CDR2 SYGVKD. This CDR3 has 15 amino acids.

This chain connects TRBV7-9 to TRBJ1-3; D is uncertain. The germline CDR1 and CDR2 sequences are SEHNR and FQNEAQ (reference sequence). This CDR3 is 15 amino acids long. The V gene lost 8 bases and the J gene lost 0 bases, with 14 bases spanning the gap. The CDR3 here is CASWRSSSSGNTIYF. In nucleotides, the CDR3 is TGTGCCAGCTGGAGAAGTTCCTCCTCTGGAAACACCATATATTTT. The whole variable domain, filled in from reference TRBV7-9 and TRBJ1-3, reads DTGVSQNPRHKITKRGQNVTFRCDPISEHNRLYWYRQTLGQGPEFLTYFQNEAQLEKSRLLSDRFSAERPKGSFSTLEIQRTEQGDSAMYLCASWRSSSSGNTIYFGEGSWLTVV.

The CDR3 reads CASSLSAGPATNEKLFF. CDR3 sequence (DNA): TGCGCCAGCAGCCTTTCCGCGGGACCCGCAACTAATGAAAAACTGTTTTTT. The chain joins TRBV5-1 to TRBJ1-4; D may be TRBD1 (5 bases). Looked up from germline, CDR1 is SGHRS and CDR2 is YFSETQ. The CDR3 totals 17 residues. The V end lost 4 bases, the J end lost 0 bases, and 16 bases lay between the germline ends.

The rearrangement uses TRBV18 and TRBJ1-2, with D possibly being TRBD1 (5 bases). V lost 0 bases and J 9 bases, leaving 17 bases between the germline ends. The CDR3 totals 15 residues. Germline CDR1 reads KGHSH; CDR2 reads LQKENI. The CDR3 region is CASSPPAQVMARYTF. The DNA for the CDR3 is TGTGCCAGCTCACCACCGGCACAGGTTATGGCTCGCTACACCTTC. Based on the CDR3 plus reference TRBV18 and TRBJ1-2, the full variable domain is NAGVMQNPRHLVRRRGQEARLRCSPMKGHSHVYWYRQLPEEGLKFMVYLQKENIIDESGMPKERFSAEFPKEGPSILRIQQVVRGDSAAYFCASSPPAQVMARYTFGSGTRLTVV.

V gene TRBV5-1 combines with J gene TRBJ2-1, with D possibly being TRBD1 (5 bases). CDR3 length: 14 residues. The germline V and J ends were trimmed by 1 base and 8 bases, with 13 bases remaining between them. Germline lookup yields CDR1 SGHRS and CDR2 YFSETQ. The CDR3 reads CASSLRARADEQFF. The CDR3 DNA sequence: TGCGCCAGCAGCTTGCGCGCCAGGGCAGATGAGCAGTTCTTC.

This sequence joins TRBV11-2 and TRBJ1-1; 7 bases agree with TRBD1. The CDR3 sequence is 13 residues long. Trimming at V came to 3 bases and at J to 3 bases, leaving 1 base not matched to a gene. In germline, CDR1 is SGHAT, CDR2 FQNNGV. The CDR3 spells CASSLQGDTEAFF. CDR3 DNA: TGTGCCAGCAGCTTGCAGGGGGACACTGAAGCTTTCTTT.

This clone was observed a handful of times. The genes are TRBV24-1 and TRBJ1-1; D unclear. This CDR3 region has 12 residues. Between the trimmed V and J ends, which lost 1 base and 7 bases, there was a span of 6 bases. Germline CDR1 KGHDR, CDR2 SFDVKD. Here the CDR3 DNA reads TGTGCCACCAGTGATTTTCGAGATGAAGCTTTCTTT. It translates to CATSDFRDEAFF.

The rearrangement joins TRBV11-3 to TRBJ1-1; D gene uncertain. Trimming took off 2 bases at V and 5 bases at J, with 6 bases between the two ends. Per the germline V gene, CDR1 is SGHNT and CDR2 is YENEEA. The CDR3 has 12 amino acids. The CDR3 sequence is CASSLTRTEAFF. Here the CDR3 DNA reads TGTGCCAGCAGCTTAACGCGGACTGAAGCTTTCTTT.

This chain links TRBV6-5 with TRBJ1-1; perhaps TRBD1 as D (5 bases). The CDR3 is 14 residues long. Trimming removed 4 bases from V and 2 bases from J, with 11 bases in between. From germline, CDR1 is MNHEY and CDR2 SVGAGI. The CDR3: CASSWQGLNTEAFF. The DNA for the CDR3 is TGTGCCAGCAGTTGGCAGGGATTAAACACTGAAGCTTTCTTT.

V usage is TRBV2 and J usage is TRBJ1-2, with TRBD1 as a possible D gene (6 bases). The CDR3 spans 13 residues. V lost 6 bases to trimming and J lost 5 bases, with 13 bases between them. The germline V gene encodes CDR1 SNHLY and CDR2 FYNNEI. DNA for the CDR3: TGTGCCAGCAGGAGGGGAGGGGGGTATGGCTACACCTTC. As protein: CASRRGGGYGYTF. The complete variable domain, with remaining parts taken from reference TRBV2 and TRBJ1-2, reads EPEVTQTPSHQVTQMGQEVILRCVPISNHLYFYWYRQILGQKVEFLVSFYNNEISEKSEIFDDQFSVERPDGSNFTLKIRSTKLEDSAMYFCASRRGGGYGYTFGSGTRLTVV.

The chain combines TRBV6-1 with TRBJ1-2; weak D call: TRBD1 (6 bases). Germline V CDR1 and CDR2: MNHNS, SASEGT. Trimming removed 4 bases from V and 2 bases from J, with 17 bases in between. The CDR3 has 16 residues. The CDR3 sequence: CASSVSGAASNYGYTF. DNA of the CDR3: TGTGCCAGCAGTGTTTCAGGGGCCGCCTCGAACTATGGCTACACCTTC.

The CDR3 loop is CASSERGRGNRGYTF. In nucleotides, the CDR3 is TGTGCCAGCAGTGAACGAGGCAGGGGGAATCGCGGCTACACCTTC. The chain uses TRBV6-1 and TRBJ1-2; 7 nucleotides line up with TRBD1. The CDR3 totals 15 residues. Germline loops: CDR1 MNHNS, CDR2 SASEGT. The trim removed 2 bases at V and 8 bases at J, leaving 11 bases unmatched.

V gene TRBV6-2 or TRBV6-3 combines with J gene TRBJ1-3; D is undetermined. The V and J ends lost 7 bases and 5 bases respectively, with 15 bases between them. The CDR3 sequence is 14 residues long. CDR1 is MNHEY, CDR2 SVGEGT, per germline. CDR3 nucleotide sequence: TGTGCCAGCATCCCTTCGACTCTGAGAAACACCATATATTTT. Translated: CASIPSTLRNTIYF.

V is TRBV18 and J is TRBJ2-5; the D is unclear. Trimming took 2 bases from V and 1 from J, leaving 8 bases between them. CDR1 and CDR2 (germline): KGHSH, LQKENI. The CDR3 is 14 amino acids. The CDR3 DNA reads TGTGCCAGCTCACCAGGTGGCCTCCAAGAGACCCAGTACTTC. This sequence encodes CASSPGGLQETQYF.

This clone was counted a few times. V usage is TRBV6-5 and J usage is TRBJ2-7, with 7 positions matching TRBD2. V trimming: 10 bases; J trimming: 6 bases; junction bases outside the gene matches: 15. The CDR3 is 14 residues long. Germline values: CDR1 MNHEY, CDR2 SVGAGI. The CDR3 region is CATWLGTTVGEQYF. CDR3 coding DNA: TGTGCCACCTGGCTGGGGACTACAGTCGGCGAGCAGTACTTC.

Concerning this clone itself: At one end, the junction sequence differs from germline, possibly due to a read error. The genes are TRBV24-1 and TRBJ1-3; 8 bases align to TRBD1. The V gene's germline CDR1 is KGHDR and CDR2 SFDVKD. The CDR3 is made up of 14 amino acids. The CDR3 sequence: CATSEGQGHDFGPF. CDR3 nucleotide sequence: TGTGCCACCAGTGAAGGACAGGGACATGATTTCGGGCCTTTT.

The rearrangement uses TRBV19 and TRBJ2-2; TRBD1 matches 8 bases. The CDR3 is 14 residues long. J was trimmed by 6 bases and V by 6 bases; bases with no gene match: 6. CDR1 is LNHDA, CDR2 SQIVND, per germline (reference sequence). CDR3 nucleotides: TGTGCCAGTAGGGACAGGGTAGCGCCCGGGGAGCTGTTTTTT. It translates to CASRDRVAPGELFF.

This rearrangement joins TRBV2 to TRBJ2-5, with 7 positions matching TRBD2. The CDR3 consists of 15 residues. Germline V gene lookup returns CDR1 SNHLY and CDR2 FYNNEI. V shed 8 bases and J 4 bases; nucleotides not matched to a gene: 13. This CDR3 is CASSLGGPGGETQYF. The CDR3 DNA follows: TGTGCCAGCTCGCTTGGGGGACCGGGGGGAGAGACCCAGTACTTC.

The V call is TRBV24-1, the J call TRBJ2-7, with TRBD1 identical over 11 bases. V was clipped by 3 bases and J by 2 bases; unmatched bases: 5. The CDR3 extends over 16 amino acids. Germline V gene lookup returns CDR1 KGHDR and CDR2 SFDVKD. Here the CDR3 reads CATSDTGTGGTYEQYV. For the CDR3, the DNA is TGTGCCACCAGTGATACTGGGACAGGGGGGACCTACGAGCAGTACGTC.

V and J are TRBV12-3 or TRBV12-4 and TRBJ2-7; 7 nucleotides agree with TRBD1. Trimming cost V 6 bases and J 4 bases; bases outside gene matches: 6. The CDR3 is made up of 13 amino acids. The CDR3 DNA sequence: TGTGCCAGCAGCCAAGGACAGGAATACGAGCAGTACTTC. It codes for CASSQGQEYEQYF.

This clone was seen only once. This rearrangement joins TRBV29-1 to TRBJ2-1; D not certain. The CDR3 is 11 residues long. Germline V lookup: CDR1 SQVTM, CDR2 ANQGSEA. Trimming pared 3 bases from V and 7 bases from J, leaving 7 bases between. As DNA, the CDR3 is TGCAGCGTTGACAGGATTAATGAGCAGTTCTTC. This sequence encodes CSVDRINEQFF.

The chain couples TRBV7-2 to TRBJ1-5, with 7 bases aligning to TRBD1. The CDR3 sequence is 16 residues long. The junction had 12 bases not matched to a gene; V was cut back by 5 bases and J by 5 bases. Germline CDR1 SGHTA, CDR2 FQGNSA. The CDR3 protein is CASSLQGGRGDQPQHF. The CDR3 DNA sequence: TGTGCCAGCAGCCTACAGGGTGGCAGGGGGGATCAGCCCCAGCATTTT.

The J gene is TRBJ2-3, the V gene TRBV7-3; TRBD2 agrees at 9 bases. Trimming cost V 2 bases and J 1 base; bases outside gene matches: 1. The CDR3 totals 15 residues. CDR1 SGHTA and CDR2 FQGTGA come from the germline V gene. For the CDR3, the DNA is TGTGCCAGCAGCTTAGCTAGCGGGGGCACAGATACGCAGTATTTT. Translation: CASSLASGGTDTQYF. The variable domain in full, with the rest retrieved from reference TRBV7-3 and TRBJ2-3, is GAGVSQTPSNKVTEKGKYVELRCDPISGHTALYWYRQSLGQGPEFLIYFQGTGAADDSGLPNDRFFAVRPEGSVSTLKIQRTERGDSAVYLCASSLASGGTDTQYFGPGTRLTVL.

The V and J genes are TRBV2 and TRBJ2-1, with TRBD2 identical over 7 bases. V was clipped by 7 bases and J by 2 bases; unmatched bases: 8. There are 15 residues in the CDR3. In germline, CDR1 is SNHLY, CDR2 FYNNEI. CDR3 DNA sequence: TGTGCCAGCACGTCGGGGGGACTCACCTACAATGAGCAGTTCTTC. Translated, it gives CASTSGGLTYNEQFF.

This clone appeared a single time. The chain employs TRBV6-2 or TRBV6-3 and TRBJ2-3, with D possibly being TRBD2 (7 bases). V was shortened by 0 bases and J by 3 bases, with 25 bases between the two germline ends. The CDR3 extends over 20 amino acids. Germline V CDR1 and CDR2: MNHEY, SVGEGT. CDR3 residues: CASSYSGTSWRGPATDTQYF. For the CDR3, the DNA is TGTGCCAGCAGTTACTCGGGAACCTCTTGGCGGGGGCCGGCGACAGATACGCAGTATTTT.

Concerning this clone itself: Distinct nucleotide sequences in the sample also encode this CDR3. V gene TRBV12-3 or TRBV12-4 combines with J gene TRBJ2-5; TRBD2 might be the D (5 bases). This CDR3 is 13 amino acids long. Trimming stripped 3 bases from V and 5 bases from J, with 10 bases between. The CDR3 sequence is CASSLAGVETQYF. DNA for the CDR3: TGTGCCAGCAGTTTGGCCGGGGTCGAGACCCAGTACTTC.